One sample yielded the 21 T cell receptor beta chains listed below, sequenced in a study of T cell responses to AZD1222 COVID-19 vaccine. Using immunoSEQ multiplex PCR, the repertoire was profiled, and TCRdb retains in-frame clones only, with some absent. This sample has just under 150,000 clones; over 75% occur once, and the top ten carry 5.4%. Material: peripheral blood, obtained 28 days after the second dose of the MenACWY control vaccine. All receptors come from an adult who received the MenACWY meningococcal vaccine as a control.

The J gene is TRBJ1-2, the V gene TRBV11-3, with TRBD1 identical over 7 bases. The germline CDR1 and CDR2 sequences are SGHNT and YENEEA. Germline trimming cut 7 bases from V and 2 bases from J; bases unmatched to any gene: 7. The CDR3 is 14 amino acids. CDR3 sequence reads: CASTQSGGNYGYTF. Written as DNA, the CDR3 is TGTGCCAGCACCCAATCAGGGGGAAACTATGGCTACACCTTC.

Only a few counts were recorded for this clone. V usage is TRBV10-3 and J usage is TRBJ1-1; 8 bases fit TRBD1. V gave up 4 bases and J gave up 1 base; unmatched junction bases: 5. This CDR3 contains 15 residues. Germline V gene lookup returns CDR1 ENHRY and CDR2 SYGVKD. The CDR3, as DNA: TGTGCCATCAGTGTTCGGGACAGGTGGAACACTGAAGCTTTCTTT. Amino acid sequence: CAISVRDRWNTEAFF.

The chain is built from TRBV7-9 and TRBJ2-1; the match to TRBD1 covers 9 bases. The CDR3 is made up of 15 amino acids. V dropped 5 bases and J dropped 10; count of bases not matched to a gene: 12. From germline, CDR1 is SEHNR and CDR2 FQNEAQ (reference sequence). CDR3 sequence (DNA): TGTGCCAGCAGCCCCCCCCGAGGACAGGGGAACGAGCAGTTCTTC. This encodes CASSPPRGQGNEQFF.

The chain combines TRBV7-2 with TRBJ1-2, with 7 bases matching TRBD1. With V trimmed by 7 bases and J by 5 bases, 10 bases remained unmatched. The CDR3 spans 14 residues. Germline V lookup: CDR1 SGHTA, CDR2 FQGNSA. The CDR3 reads CASTPAGTVYGYTF. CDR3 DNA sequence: TGTGCCAGCACCCCGGCAGGGACAGTTTATGGCTACACCTTC.

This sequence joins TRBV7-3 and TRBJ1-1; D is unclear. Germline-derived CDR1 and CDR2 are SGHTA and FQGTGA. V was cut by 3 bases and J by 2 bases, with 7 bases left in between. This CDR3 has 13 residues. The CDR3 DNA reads TGTGCCAGCAGCTTCCAGCCAAACACTGAAGCTTTCTTT. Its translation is CASSFQPNTEAFF.

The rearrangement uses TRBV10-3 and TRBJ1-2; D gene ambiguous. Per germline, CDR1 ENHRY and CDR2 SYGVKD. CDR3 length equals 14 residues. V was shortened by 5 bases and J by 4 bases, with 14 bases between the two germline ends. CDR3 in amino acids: CAISSFPGRYGYTF. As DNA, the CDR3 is TGTGCCATCAGTAGTTTTCCGGGCCGCTATGGCTACACCTTC.

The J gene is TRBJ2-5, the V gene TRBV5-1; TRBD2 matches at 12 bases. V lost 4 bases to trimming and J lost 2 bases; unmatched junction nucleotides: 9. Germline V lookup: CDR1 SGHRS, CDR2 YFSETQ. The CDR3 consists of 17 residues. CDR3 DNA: TGCGCCAGCAGCCGACTAGCGGGGGCCGCTATACAAGAGACCCAGTACTTC. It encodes CASSRLAGAAIQETQYF.

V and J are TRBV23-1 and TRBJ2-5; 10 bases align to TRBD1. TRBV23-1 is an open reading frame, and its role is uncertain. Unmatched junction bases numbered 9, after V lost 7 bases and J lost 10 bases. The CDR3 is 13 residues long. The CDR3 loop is CASTPGTGVSQYF. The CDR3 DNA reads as TGCGCCAGCACTCCCGGGACAGGGGTGAGCCAGTACTTC.

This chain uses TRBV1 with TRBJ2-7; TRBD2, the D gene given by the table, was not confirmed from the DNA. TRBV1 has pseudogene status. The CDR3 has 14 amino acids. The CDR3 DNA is TGCACCAGCAGCCAAGAGCGGGAGCTCTACGAGCAGTACTTC. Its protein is CTSSQERELYEQYF.

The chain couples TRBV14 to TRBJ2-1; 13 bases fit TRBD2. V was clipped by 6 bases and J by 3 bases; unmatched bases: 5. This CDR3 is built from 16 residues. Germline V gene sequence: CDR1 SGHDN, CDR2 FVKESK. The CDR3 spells CASSRTSGGIYNEQFF. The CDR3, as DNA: TGTGCCAGCAGTCGGACTAGCGGGGGAATCTACAATGAGCAGTTCTTC.

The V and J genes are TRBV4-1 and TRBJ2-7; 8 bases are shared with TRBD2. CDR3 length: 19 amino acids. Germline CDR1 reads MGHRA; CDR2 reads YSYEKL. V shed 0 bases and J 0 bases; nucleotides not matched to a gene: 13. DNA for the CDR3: TGCGCCAGCAGCCAAGATTATAGCGGGGTCCTCGGAGTCTCCTACGAGCAGTACTTC. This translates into CASSQDYSGVLGVSYEQYF.

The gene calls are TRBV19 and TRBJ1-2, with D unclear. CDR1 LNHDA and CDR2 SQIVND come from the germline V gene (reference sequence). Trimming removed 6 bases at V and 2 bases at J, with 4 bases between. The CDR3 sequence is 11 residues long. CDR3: CASSGNYGYTF. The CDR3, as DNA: TGTGCCAGTAGCGGGAACTATGGCTACACCTTC.

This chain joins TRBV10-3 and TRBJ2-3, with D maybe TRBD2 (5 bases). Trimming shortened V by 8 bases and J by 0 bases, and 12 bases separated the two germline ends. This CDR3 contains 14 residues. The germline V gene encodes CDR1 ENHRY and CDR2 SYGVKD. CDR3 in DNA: TGTGCCATCCAGCCGCGGACTAGCACAGATACGCAGTATTTT. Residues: CAIQPRTSTDTQYF.

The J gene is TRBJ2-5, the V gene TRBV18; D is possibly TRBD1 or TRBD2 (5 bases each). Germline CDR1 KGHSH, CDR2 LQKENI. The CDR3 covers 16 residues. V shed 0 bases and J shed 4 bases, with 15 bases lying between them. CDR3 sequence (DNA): TGTGCCAGCTCACCACCGGGGTCCCAGGGAGTAGAGACCCAGTACTTC. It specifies CASSPPGSQGVETQYF.

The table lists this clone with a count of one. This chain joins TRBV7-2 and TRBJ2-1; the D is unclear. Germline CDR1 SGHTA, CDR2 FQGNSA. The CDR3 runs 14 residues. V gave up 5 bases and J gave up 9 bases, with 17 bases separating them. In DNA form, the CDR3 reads TGTGCCAGCAGCGAAGGCTGGTCAAGGGTTGAGCAGTTCTTC. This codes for CASSEGWSRVEQFF.

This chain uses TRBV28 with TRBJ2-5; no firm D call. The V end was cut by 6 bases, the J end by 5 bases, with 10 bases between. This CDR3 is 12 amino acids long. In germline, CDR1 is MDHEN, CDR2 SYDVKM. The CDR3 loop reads CASRLGKETQYF. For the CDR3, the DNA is TGTGCCAGCAGACTTGGAAAGGAGACCCAGTACTTC.

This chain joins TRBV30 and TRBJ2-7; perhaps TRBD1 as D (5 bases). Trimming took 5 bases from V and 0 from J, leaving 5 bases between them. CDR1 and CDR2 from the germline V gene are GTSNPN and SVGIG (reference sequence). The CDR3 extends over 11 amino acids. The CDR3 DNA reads TGTGCCTGGGACAGCTCCTACGAGCAGTACTTC. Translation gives CAWDSSYEQYF.

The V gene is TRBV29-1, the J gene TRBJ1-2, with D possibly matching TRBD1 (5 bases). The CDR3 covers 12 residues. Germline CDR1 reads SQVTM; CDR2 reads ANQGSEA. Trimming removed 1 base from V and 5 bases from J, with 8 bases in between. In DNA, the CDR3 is TGCAGCGTTGAAGTCGCAGGGTATGGCTACACCTTC. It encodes CSVEVAGYGYTF.

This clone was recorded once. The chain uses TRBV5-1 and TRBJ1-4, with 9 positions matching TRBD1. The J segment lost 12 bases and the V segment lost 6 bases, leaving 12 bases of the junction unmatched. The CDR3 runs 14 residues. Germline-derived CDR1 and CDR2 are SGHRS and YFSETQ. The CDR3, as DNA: TGCGCCAGCACTCCCCTACAGGGGGCAGGGGAACTGTTTTTT. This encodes CASTPLQGAGELFF.

CDR3 loop: CASSFSPGRSYEQYF. The CDR3 DNA reads as TGTGCCAGCAGTTTCTCCCCGGGACGGTCCTACGAGCAGTACTTC. The rearrangement links TRBV28 to TRBJ2-7; either TRBD1 or TRBD2 may fit D (5 bases each). The germline V gene encodes CDR1 MDHEN and CDR2 SYDVKM. V lost 3 bases and J 1 base, leaving 13 bases between the germline ends. The CDR3 is 15 residues long.

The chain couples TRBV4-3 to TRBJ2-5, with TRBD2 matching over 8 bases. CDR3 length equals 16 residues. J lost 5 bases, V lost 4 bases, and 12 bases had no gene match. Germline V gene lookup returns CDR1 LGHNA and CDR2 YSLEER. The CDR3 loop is CASSPHPRAGAETQYF. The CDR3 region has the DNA TGCGCCAGCAGCCCCCACCCCCGAGCGGGAGCTGAGACCCAGTACTTC.